This T cell receptor (beta chain) was identified in a study of PD-1 blockade in classical Hodgkin lymphoma. General study results and limits: By C4D1, diversity of CD4+ TCRs had risen significantly, whereas that of CD8+ TCRs had not.

Brentuximab vedotin exposure varied, and every patient relapsed after autologous stem cell transplantation. About this clone: Its antigen is as yet unknown.

Repertoires were generated with immunoSEQ multiplex PCR, while TCRdb's copy carries only in-frame clones and drops some. This sample has around 19,000 clones, with 86% found just once. This clonotype was obtained from a human donor with classical Hodgkin lymphoma. Sequencing was performed on peripheral blood mononuclear cells (PBMCs), taken before the second cycle of nivolumab.

The CDR3 bases are TGTGCCAGCAGTTACAAGGGACAGGGGGCGCAGGAGCAGTACTTC. It encodes CASSYKGQGAQEQYF. This rearrangement joins TRBV6-6 to TRBJ2-7, with TRBD1 matching 12 bases. The V and J ends lost 2 bases and 7 bases, in that order; junction bases with no gene match: 6. The V gene's germline CDR1 is MNHNY and CDR2 SVGAGI (reference sequence). The CDR3 contains 15 residues.